Below, one T cell receptor (beta chain) is given with its context. Authors' processing steps: The authors estimated nucleated cell counts from reference gene primer amplification. Produced via immunoSEQ multiplex PCR; TCRdb's table is partial and in-frame only. Clonal size and the V and J genes are those of that table, whereas D and trimming came from the DNA. The sample yields about 140,000 clones, approximately 84% seen once. These data originate in a study of blood T cell repertoires in COVID-19. About the research overall: Samples taken during acute and convalescent COVID-19 were collected in the United States, Italy and Spain.

Participant-given clinical history determined each cohort assignment. The receptor's source is a man in his forties or fifties with acute COVID-19. The sequenced material came from PBMCs or T cells enriched from blood (not recorded which).

CDR3 in amino acids: CASNRDRGTGELFF. For the CDR3, the DNA is TGTGCCAGCAACAGGGACAGGGGGACCGGGGAGCTGTTTTTT. The chain has TRBV7-2 and TRBJ2-2; 11 bases agree with TRBD1. CDR1 and CDR2 from the germline V gene are SGHTA and FQGNSA. CDR3 length: 14 amino acids. Trimming cost V 7 bases and J 5 bases; bases outside gene matches: 3.